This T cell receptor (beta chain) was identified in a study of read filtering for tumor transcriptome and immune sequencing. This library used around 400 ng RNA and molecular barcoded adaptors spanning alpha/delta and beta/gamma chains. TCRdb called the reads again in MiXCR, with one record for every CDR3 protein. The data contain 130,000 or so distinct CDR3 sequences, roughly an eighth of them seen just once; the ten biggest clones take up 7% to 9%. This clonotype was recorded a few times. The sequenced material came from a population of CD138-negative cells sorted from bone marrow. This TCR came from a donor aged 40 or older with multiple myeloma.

CDR3 coding DNA: TGTGCCACCAGTGATTTGGAGGGAGTGGGCACAGATACGCAGTATTTT. It yields the protein CATSDLEGVGTDTQYF. The J gene is TRBJ2-3, the V gene TRBV24-1; D is possibly TRBD2 (5 bases). The CDR3 spans 16 residues. CDR1 is KGHDR, CDR2 SFDVKD, per germline. Deletions cut 0 bases from V and 1 base from J, with 10 bases between.